A selection of T cell receptor beta chains follows, all from one sample in a study of chemoradiotherapy in HPV16-positive cancers. Using immunoSEQ multiplex PCR, the repertoire was profiled, and TCRdb retains in-frame clones only, with some absent. The table has around 29,000 clones, more than 85% seen once; the top ten hold roughly 18%. Material: blood, obtained from a patient who underwent chemoradiotherapy. The origin of the receptors is a human donor with HPV-associated anogenital cancer. Both conserved end residues are part of each CDR3. A D gene is named only where the DNA matches it firmly. For some rows the clone size is stated as once, few or many, or as a class when expanded; others skip it.

-,TRBV18,TRBD1,TRBJ1-3,TGTGCCAGCTCAGTGGACAGGGCTGGAAACACCATATATTTT,CASSVDRAGNTIYF
-,TRBV5-4,TRBD2,TRBJ2-1,TGTGCCAGCAGCTTGAAAAAGCTAGCGGGAGCAGAGAATGAGCAGTTCTTC,CASSLKKLAGAENEQFF
-,TRBV7-7,TRBD2,TRBJ2-5,TGTGCCAGCAGCCTGTCTGGCGGGGGTCAAGAGACCCAGTACTTC,CASSLSGGGQETQYF
-,TRBV5-1,TRBD2,TRBJ2-4,TGCGCCAGCAGCAGGTCAGCGGGGGCAAACATTCAGTACTTC,CASSRSAGANIQYF
-,TRBV11-2,-,TRBJ1-6,TGTGCCAGCAGCTTAGTGCAGGGGATGAGCTCACCCCTCCACTTT,CASSLVQGMSSPLHF
once,TRBV28,TRBD1,TRBJ1-2,TGTGCCAGCGTCCCTCCGGGACAGGTGACTGGCTACACCTTC,CASVPPGQVTGYTF
-,TRBV5-1,TRBD1,TRBJ1-1,TGCGCCAGCAGCTTAGGCCCAGGGGGATTTGAAGCTTTCTTT,CASSLGPGGFEAFF
-,TRBV7-9,TRBD1,TRBJ2-5,TGTGCCAGCAGCTATAGGACAGGGGGCGAAGAGACCCAGTACTTC,CASSYRTGGEETQYF
-,TRBV7-6,-,TRBJ1-1,TGTGCCAGCGGGTCCCCCCCGCAGGGTAACACTGAAGCTTTCTTT,CASGSPPQGNTEAFF
-,TRBV27,-,TRBJ2-3,TGTGCCAGCAGTTTCAACAGGCAAAGGGTAGATACGCAGTATTTT,CASSFNRQRVDTQYF
-,TRBV6-5,-,TRBJ1-5,TGTGCCAGCAGGCGGACAGAGCTCAATCAGCCCCAGCATTTT,CASRRTELNQPQHF
-,TRBV7-9,TRBD1,TRBJ1-4,TGTGCCAGCAGCCCGGGGGACAGCGCTAATGAAAAACTGTTTTTT,CASSPGDSANEKLFF
-,TRBV5-6,-,TRBJ2-7,TGTGCCAGCAAAACCGGTGGGGTTCGGGACGAGCAGTACTTC,CASKTGGVRDEQYF
-,TRBV6-5,-,TRBJ1-2,TGTGCCAGCAGATCCCGGACGGCTAACTATGGCTACACCTTC,CASRSRTANYGYTF
-,TRBV7-3,-,TRBJ2-2,TGTGCCAGCAGCTTATTGAGCGGATTTGGCGGGGAGCTGTTTTTT,CASSLLSGFGGELFF
-,TRBV5-6,-,TRBJ1-3,TGTGCCAGCAGCTTGGTTCGGGGGACTGGAAACACCATATATTTT,CASSLVRGTGNTIYF
-,TRBV9,-,TRBJ1-1,TGTGCCAGCAGCCGGACGGGATCGAACACTGAAGCTTTCTTT,CASSRTGSNTEAFF
-,TRBV18,-,TRBJ2-7,TGTGCCAGCTCGGAGGAATACGAGCAGTACTTC,CASSEEYEQYF
once,TRBV7-9,-,TRBJ1-1,TGTGCCAGCAGCGTACTTGGACAGAGGGGGACTGAAGCTTTCTTT,CASSVLGQRGTEAFF
-,TRBV7-9,-,TRBJ1-1,TGTGCCAGCAGCTTAACCCCTAGGACAGAAGCTTTCTTT,CASSLTPRTEAFF
-,TRBV7-9,-,TRBJ1-4,TGTGCCAGCAGCTCCCTCGGACGTAGCTCGGTAAATGAAAAACTGTTTTTT,CASSSLGRSSVNEKLFF
-,TRBV19,-,TRBJ1-2,TGTGCCAGTAGTATAGGCGGCGTTAACTATGGCTACACCTTC,CASSIGGVNYGYTF
-,TRBV28,TRBD1,TRBJ2-5,TGTGCCAGCAGACCAGGGGGCAGCAGGTCGGAGACCCAGTACTTC,CASRPGGSRSETQYF
-,TRBV7-8,-,TRBJ2-3,TGTGCCAGCAGCCTTGACAGGCCGAGGGCAGATACGCAGTATTTT,CASSLDRPRADTQYF
-,TRBV6-5,-,TRBJ2-2,TGTGCCAGTGGGATGCGCCGTGGGGAGCTGTTTTTT,CASGMRRGELFF
-,TRBV6-5,-,TRBJ1-1,TGTGCCAGCAGTTACTCGGGGGCGAGGAGAGACACTGAAGCTTTCTTT,CASSYSGARRDTEAFF
-,TRBV7-6,-,TRBJ1-1,TGTGCCAGCAGCTTAGCGATGGGCCTGAACACTGAAGCTTTCTTT,CASSLAMGLNTEAFF
few,TRBV19,-,TRBJ2-7,TGTGCCAGTAGTTCTGTTCTCAACTCCTACGAGCAGTACTTC,CASSSVLNSYEQYF
-,TRBV7-2,TRBD2,TRBJ2-7,TGTGCCAGCAGCTTAGCTTCCCCTATGGGCGGGAGCTCCTACGAGCAGTACTTC,CASSLASPMGGSSYEQYF
-,TRBV19,TRBD2,TRBJ2-3,TGTGCCAGTAGTATAGTAGCGGGAGGGCCGATTACGCAGTATTTT,CASSIVAGGPITQYF
-,TRBV7-9,TRBD2,TRBJ2-1,TGTGCCAGTCTAGCGGGGGACACCCCGTGGGGTGAGCAGTTCTTC,CASLAGDTPWGEQFF
-,TRBV28,-,TRBJ2-5,TGTGCCAGCAGTTTAGATCGGGGGATGGAGACCCAGTACTTC,CASSLDRGMETQYF
-,TRBV5-6,-,TRBJ2-7,TGTGCCAGCAGCTTGGGACTTACTCTGACCTACGAGCAGTACTTC,CASSLGLTLTYEQYF
-,TRBV2,TRBD1,TRBJ2-3,TGTGCCAGCAGCGGGACAGGGGGCGCAGATACGCAGTATTTT,CASSGTGGADTQYF
-,TRBV27,-,TRBJ2-7,TGTGCCAGCAGTTTCGGGCGGGACAGCTCCTACGAGCAGTACTTC,CASSFGRDSSYEQYF